The 15 T cell receptor beta chains below come from one sample, sequenced in a study of vaccination and CD4 T cells after COVID-19. The Oncomine TCR Beta short-read assay sequenced DNA from cultured CD4+ T cells. TCRdb redid the calling of the PCR reads with MiXCR, one entry per CDR3 protein. The sample records around 18,000 distinct CDR3 sequences, around 40% being singletons. Time point meaning: late sampling 161 to 241 days after vaccination in a few convalescent patients. Treatment described: approximately 9-day PBMC culture with coronavirus spike peptide pools or control peptides (ViraFEST assay). No cognate antigen is known for these TCRs. Sequenced here: CD4+ T cells from blood, cultured in vitro, sampled about 7 months after SARS-CoV-2 vaccination. These receptors all come from a human donor who had recovered from COVID-19.

The rearrangement joins TRBV7-8 to TRBJ1-5; D gene unclear. Trimming removed 5 bases from V and 3 bases from J, with 5 bases in between. Germline-derived CDR1 and CDR2 are SGHVS and FQNEAQ. There are 12 residues in the CDR3. CDR3 DNA sequence: TGTGCCAGCAGCCAACACAATCAGCCCCAGCATTTT. As protein: CASSQHNQPQHF.

Turning to this clonotype: An end of the junction does not agree with germline; a read error may underlie this. This chain links TRBV7-7 with TRBJ2-5; D gene unclear. Germline CDR1 and CDR2: SSHAT and FNYEAQ (reference sequence). The CDR3 is 13 amino acids. The CDR3 DNA is TGTGCTAGCAGCTCGCAGTTCGGCGAGACCCAGTACTTC. This sequence encodes CASSSQFGETQYF.

The genes are TRBV7-2 and TRBJ2-1; no firm D call. CDR1 and CDR2 (germline): SGHTA, FQGNSA. The CDR3 is 14 amino acids. Deletions cut 1 base from V and 6 bases from J, with 10 bases between. As DNA, the CDR3 is TGTGCCAGCAGCTTAGACCCCAGCCTCAATGAGCAGTTCTTC. Its translation is CASSLDPSLNEQFF.

This clonotype was recorded only once. At one end the junction does not follow the germline gene, possibly because of a read error. The rearrangement joins TRBV18 to TRBJ1-5; possibly TRBD1 for D (6 bases). The CDR3 extends over 14 amino acids. Germline V gene lookup returns CDR1 KGHSH and CDR2 LQKENI. In DNA form, the CDR3 reads TGTGCCAGCTCCCCACAGGGATCCAATCAGCCCCAGCATTTT. It codes for CASSPQGSNQPQHF. The full variable domain, completed using reference TRBV18 and TRBJ1-5, is NAGVMQNPRHLVRRRGQEARLRCSPMKGHSHVYWYRQLPEEGLKFMVYLQKENIIDESGMPKERFSAEFPKEGPSILRIQQVVRGDSAAYFCASSPQGSNQPQHFGDGTRLSIL.

This clonotype was counted only a few times. The gene calls are TRBV6-5 and TRBJ1-2, with a tentative D call TRBD1 (5 bases). In germline, CDR1 is MNHEY, CDR2 SVGAGI. V lost 0 bases to trimming and J lost 8 bases, with 13 bases between them. This CDR3 contains 14 residues. For the CDR3, the DNA is TGTGCCAGCAGTTACTCCGGGGGACCGATGGGCTACACCTTC. Translated: CASSYSGGPMGYTF.

In this sample, this clonotype turned up once. The CDR3 DNA sequence: TGTGCCAGCAGCCCTAGGGGACGTGAAAAACTGTTTTTT. Amino acids: CASSPRGREKLFF. The genes are TRBV7-2 and TRBJ1-4; D is possibly TRBD1 (5 bases). The CDR3 runs to 13 residues. The germline V and J ends were trimmed by 5 bases and 7 bases, with 11 bases remaining between them. Germline V lookup: CDR1 SGHTA, CDR2 FQGNSA.

This clonotype was seen only a few times. The rearrangement joins TRBV20-1 to TRBJ2-5; D is unclear. CDR3 size: 12 residues. The ends were cut back, 3 bases at V and 1 base at J, with 6 bases in the middle. Germline assignment: CDR1 DFQATT and CDR2 SNEGSKA (reference sequence). CDR3 nucleotide sequence: TGCAGTGCTAGGGGTCCCCAAGAGACCCAGTACTTC. Encoded protein: CSARGPQETQYF.

This chain connects TRBV2 to TRBJ1-2; TRBD1 aligns across 11 bases. The germline V gene encodes CDR1 SNHLY and CDR2 FYNNEI. This CDR3 is 14 amino acids long. V was clipped by 11 bases and J by 0 bases; unmatched bases: 5. As DNA, the CDR3 is TGTGCCGGTGGACAGGGGGCTGCTAACTATGGCTACACCTTC. As protein: CAGGQGAANYGYTF.

The V call is TRBV7-6, the J call TRBJ2-1, with TRBD1 matching over 7 bases. This CDR3 is built from 12 residues. The V gene's germline CDR1 is SGHVS and CDR2 FNYEAQ. V lost 5 bases, J lost 12 bases, and 7 bases stayed unmatched. The CDR3 DNA sequence: TGTGCCAGCAGCCAACGACAGGGAGTGCAGTTCTTC. Its protein product is CASSQRQGVQFF.

The V and J genes are TRBV6-1 and TRBJ2-1; 7 bases map to TRBD2. The CDR3 runs 13 residues. The ends lost 8 bases at V and 10 bases at J; junction bases unmatched: 11. From germline, CDR1 is MNHNS and CDR2 SASEGT. The CDR3 here is CASRLGLFGEQFF. Here the CDR3 DNA reads TGTGCCAGCCGGTTGGGACTATTTGGAGAGCAGTTCTTC.

V and J are TRBV12-3 or TRBV12-4 and TRBJ2-3; no reliable D call. The CDR3 runs to 13 residues. V was cut by 3 bases and J by 4 bases, with 8 bases left in between. This CDR3 reads CASSLTSADTQYF. CDR3 DNA sequence: TGTGCCAGCAGTTTGACCTCCGCAGATACGCAGTATTTT.

The V and J genes are TRBV6-1 and TRBJ2-7; D may be TRBD1 (6 bases). The CDR3 has 15 residues. Germline V gives CDR1 MNHNS, CDR2 SASEGT. Deletions cut 6 bases from V and 0 bases from J, with 15 bases between. CDR3 residues: CASRNLQGHSYEQYF. As DNA, the CDR3 is TGTGCCAGCAGAAATCTACAGGGCCACTCCTACGAGCAGTACTTC.

This clonotype has just a few counts. V gene TRBV20-1 combines with J gene TRBJ1-1; D gene unclear. The germline V gene has CDR1 DFQATT and CDR2 SNEGSKA (reference sequence). V shed 7 bases and J shed 2 bases, with 8 bases lying between them. The length of the CDR3 is 11 residues. The CDR3 DNA reads as TGCAGTGGCTTACAAAACACTGAAGCTTTCTTT. This sequence encodes CSGLQNTEAFF.

The chain recombines TRBV4-2 with TRBJ2-7, with D uncertain. Deletions cut 4 bases from V and 5 bases from J, with 15 bases between. The CDR3 sequence is 14 residues long. In germline, CDR1 is LGHNA, CDR2 YNFKEQ. CDR3 coding DNA: TGTGCCAGCAGCCTCCAGGACGGCGGCCACGAGCAGTACTTC. Protein: CASSLQDGGHEQYF.

This chain joins TRBV7-9 and TRBJ1-2; 9 bases agree with TRBD1. The germline V gene encodes CDR1 SEHNR and CDR2 FQNEAQ (reference sequence). J gave up 3 bases and V 6 bases, and 8 bases lay outside the gene matches. The CDR3 spans 15 residues. Here the CDR3 reads CASRLTGGFDYGYTF. CDR3 nucleotides: TGTGCCAGCAGACTAACAGGGGGCTTCGACTATGGCTACACCTTC.